Listed below are T cell receptor beta chains from one sample, sequenced in a study of ipilimumab plus nivolumab after autologous stem cell transplantation. Assay: immunoSEQ multiplex PCR; the TCRdb copy retains only in-frame clones and omits some. The sample lists some 9,300 clones, roughly three quarters seen once, with over 15% in the top ten. The sample in question was PBMCs, obtained in a trial of ipilimumab plus nivolumab as post-transplant consolidation. Source of these receptors: a female donor with multiple myeloma. The CDR3 runs from the conserved cysteine through the conserved F or W. D genes are given only for firm matches. Some rows mark clone size as missing; the rest say once, few, many or name a class of expanded clone.

>NA|NA|TRBJ1-1|TRBV7-6
CASSEQSEAFF
TGTGCCAGCAGCGAGCAGAGTGAAGCTTTCTTT
>NA|NA|TRBJ1-5|TRBV18
CASSGRMQPQHF
TGTGCCAGCTCAGGTCGGATGCAGCCCCAGCATTTT
>NA|NA|TRBJ2-1|TRBV28
CASRRGSSYNEQFF
TGTGCCAGCAGACGGGGCAGTTCCTACAATGAGCAGTTCTTC
>TRBD1|once|TRBJ2-7|TRBV5-1
CASSIDRGSYEQYF
TGCGCCAGCAGCATCGACAGGGGGTCCTACGAGCAGTACTTC
>NA|NA|TRBJ2-3|TRBV7-7
CASSRDRADTQYF
TGTGCCAGCAGCCGCGACCGGGCAGATACGCAGTATTTT
>NA|few|TRBJ2-1|TRBV29-1
CSVEKGPGSNEQFF
TGCAGCGTTGAGAAGGGTCCAGGTTCCAATGAGCAGTTCTTC
>NA|NA|TRBJ1-2|TRBV19
CASTKTSEGFYGYTF
TGTGCCAGTACTAAAACAAGCGAGGGTTTCTATGGCTACACCTTC
>TRBD2|NA|TRBJ2-3|TRBV7-9
CASSPGLADTQYF
TGTGCCAGCAGCCCGGGACTAGCTGATACGCAGTATTTT
>TRBD2|NA|TRBJ2-3|TRBV4-3
CASSPALAGDTQYF
TGCGCCAGCAGCCCTGCCCTAGCGGGGGATACGCAGTATTTT
>NA|NA|TRBJ1-6|TRBV7-9
CASSLVQGDSPLHF
TGTGCCAGCAGCTTGGTACAGGGTGATTCACCCCTCCACTTT
>NA|few|TRBJ2-3|TRBV19
CASSTEDTQYF
TGTGCCAGTAGTACTGAAGATACGCAGTATTTT
>NA|few|TRBJ1-1|TRBV19
CASSIVGGAEAFF
TGTGCCAGTAGTATAGTCGGGGGAGCTGAAGCTTTCTTT
>NA|NA|TRBJ2-6|TRBV10-3
CAISSTGCRSSRANVLTF
TGTGCCATCAGTAGCACTGGCTGTAGATCAAGTCGGGCCAACGTCCTGACTTTC
>NA|few|TRBJ2-7|TRBV25-1
CASSRQAGDEQYF
TGTGCCAGCAGTCGCCAGGCCGGCGACGAGCAGTACTTC
>NA|NA|TRBJ2-5|TRBV7-8
CASSYPGEQETQYF
TGTGCCAGCAGTTATCCGGGGGAGCAAGAGACCCAGTACTTC
>NA|NA|TRBJ2-5|TRBV5-1
CASSLVRGVEETQYF
TGCGCCAGCAGCTTGGTGCGTGGGGTAGAAGAGACCCAGTACTTC
>NA|few|TRBJ1-5|TRBV28
CASSITGLWQPQHF
TGTGCCAGCAGTATAACAGGATTGTGGCAGCCCCAGCATTTT
>TRBD2|NA|TRBJ2-1|TRBV5-8
CASSRVTSGMGIDEQFF
TGTGCCAGCAGCCGCGTGACTAGCGGGATGGGAATCGATGAGCAGTTCTTC
>TRBD1|NA|TRBJ1-5|TRBV19
CASSRDRDGKQPQHF
TGTGCCAGTAGCCGGGACAGGGACGGAAAGCAGCCCCAGCATTTT
>TRBD2|NA|TRBJ2-3|TRBV27
CASSPLRVAGASDTQYF
TGTGCCAGCAGTCCCCTTAGGGTGGCGGGAGCCTCAGATACGCAGTATTTT
>TRBD1|NA|TRBJ2-7|TRBV10-1
CASSRETGNLIEQYF
TGCGCCAGCAGTCGAGAGACAGGGAATTTGATCGAGCAGTACTTC
>NA|NA|TRBJ2-5|TRBV1
CTSSQSPSRGPETQYF
TGCACCAGCAGCCAAAGCCCATCCCGCGGGCCAGAGACCCAGTACTTC
>TRBD1|NA|TRBJ1-5|TRBV2
CASSEGAGGSQPQHF
TGTGCCAGCAGTGAGGGTGCAGGGGGCAGCCAGCCCCAGCATTTT
>NA|NA|TRBJ1-6|TRBV27
CASSLPGGALHF
TGTGCCAGCAGTTTACCGGGAGGGGCCCTCCACTTT
>NA|NA|TRBJ1-3|TRBV7-7
CASSDGPSGNTIYF
TGTGCCAGCAGCGACGGTCCGTCTGGAAACACCATATATTTT
>NA|few|TRBJ2-1|TRBV7-9
CASSLATLEGAYNEQFF
TGTGCCAGCAGCCTAGCGACTCTGGAGGGGGCCTACAATGAGCAGTTCTTC
>TRBD1|once|TRBJ1-5|TRBV10-3
CAISVSGGEGQPQHF
TGTGCCATCAGTGTATCAGGGGGCGAGGGGCAGCCCCAGCATTTT
>TRBD1|NA|TRBJ1-5|TRBV6-1
CASSIWPRGDQPQHF
TGTGCCAGCAGCATATGGCCCAGGGGGGATCAGCCCCAGCATTTT
>TRBD1|NA|TRBJ1-2|TRBV4-3
CASSQDHLSGGGYTF
TGCGCCAGCAGCCAAGATCATTTGTCAGGGGGGGGCTACACCTTC
>TRBD2|once|TRBJ2-5|TRBV5-1
CASSLAWGGQETQYF
TGCGCCAGCAGCTTGGCCTGGGGGGGGCAAGAGACCCAGTACTTC
>TRBD2|NA|TRBJ2-3|TRBV7-3
CASSSGSYGDTQYF
TGTGCCAGCAGCAGCGGGAGTTATGGAGATACGCAGTATTTT
>NA|NA|TRBJ2-3|TRBV28
CASSLVGRLADTQYF
TGTGCCAGCAGTTTAGTCGGGAGATTGGCAGATACGCAGTATTTT